The 13 T cell receptor beta chains listed next were all sequenced from one sample in a study of shared clonotypes between healthy human individuals. Terminally differentiated effector memory CD45RA+ cells were left out of the naive CD8 fraction, which was CD45RO-negative and positively selected for CCR7. Only in-frame clones appear in the TCRdb table, and some are missing; sequencing was by immunoSEQ multiplex PCR. The repertoire includes around 1.9 million clones, roughly 93% of them detected once, and more than 1.5% sits in the top ten. The sample comprised naive CD8+ T cells from PBMCs. These receptors were obtained from a man aged 18 to 30 in good health. Some clones in this sample may be carry-over from other donors' samples.

A note on this clone: This specimen includes other DNA sequences encoding the same CDR3. The rearrangement uses TRBV5-6 and TRBJ2-7; D remains unclear. Germline values: CDR1 SGHDT, CDR2 YYEEEE. The ends were cut back, 2 bases at V and 3 bases at J, with 9 bases in the middle. This CDR3 is built from 13 residues. The CDR3: CASSLYRGYEQYF. CDR3 coding DNA: TGTGCCAGCAGCTTATACAGAGGCTACGAGCAGTACTTC.

There are a few counts of this clone. CDR3 protein: CASSSDRPQFYEQYF. CDR3 in DNA: TGTGCCAGCAGCTCAGACAGGCCCCAATTCTACGAGCAGTACTTC. This chain joins TRBV28 and TRBJ2-7; tentative D call: TRBD1 (6 bases). The germline gives CDR1 MDHEN, CDR2 SYDVKM. V was shortened by 6 bases and J by 3 bases, with 18 bases between the two germline ends. The CDR3 has 15 residues.

The genes are TRBV15 and TRBJ1-5; D unclear. Germline V gene sequence: CDR1 LNHNV, CDR2 YYDKDF (reference sequence). Trimming took off 8 bases at V and 0 bases at J, with 11 bases between the two ends. The CDR3 consists of 14 residues. CDR3 in DNA: TGTGCCACCGAGGACCCCCATAGCAATCAGCCCCAGCATTTT. Translation: CATEDPHSNQPQHF.

The chain is built from TRBV10-3 and TRBJ1-4; D not resolved. The CDR3 is made up of 12 amino acids. Trimming took off 0 bases at V and 11 bases at J, with 7 bases between the two ends. Per germline, CDR1 ENHRY and CDR2 SYGVKD. CDR3 amino acids: CAISESGGKLFF. CDR3 nucleotide sequence: TGTGCCATCAGTGAGTCGGGCGGGAAACTGTTTTTT.

J is TRBJ1-2 and V is TRBV4-1; D perhaps matches TRBD1 (5 bases). CDR3 size: 18 residues. Per the germline V gene, CDR1 is MGHRA and CDR2 is YSYEKL. V lost 0 bases and J lost 5, with 22 bases in between. CDR3 in DNA: TGCGCCAGCAGCCAAGATCCTCTTGGTAAGGGGAATTCATATGGCTACACCTTC. Protein sequence: CASSQDPLGKGNSYGYTF.

This clone was seen once. J is TRBJ2-7 and V is TRBV6-6; tentatively, D is TRBD1 (5 bases). Per germline, CDR1 MNHNY and CDR2 SVGAGI (reference sequence). The V gene lost 4 bases and the J gene lost 4 bases, with 8 bases spanning the gap. The CDR3 sequence is 12 residues long. CDR3 in amino acids: CASSSNRYEQYF. DNA of the CDR3: TGTGCCAGCAGTTCGAACAGGTACGAGCAGTACTTC.

To note about this clone: The same CDR3 can be traced to other DNA sequences in this sample. The chain employs TRBV9 and TRBJ2-1; D ambiguous. V lost 2 bases and J lost 0, with 6 bases in between. Germline V gene data show CDR1 as SGDLS and CDR2 as YYNGEE. The CDR3 runs 14 residues. CDR3 DNA sequence: TGTGCCAGCAGCGTGGCTAGCTCCTACAATGAGCAGTTCTTC. Residues: CASSVASSYNEQFF.

This chain uses TRBV5-6 with TRBJ2-5; 10 nucleotides agree with TRBD1. This CDR3 has 13 amino acids. Looked up from germline, CDR1 is SGHDT and CDR2 is YYEEEE. The V gene end was trimmed by 4 bases and the J gene end by 7 bases; junction bases not matched to a gene: 4. The CDR3 is CASSGDRGPTQYF. The CDR3 nucleotides read TGTGCCAGCAGCGGGGACAGGGGTCCGACCCAGTACTTC.

The chain has TRBV28 and TRBJ1-1; D may be TRBD1 (6 bases). This CDR3 has 14 residues. CDR1 is MDHEN and CDR2 is SYDVKM in the germline V gene. With 5 bases removed from V and 0 bases from J, the gap between germline ends came to 10 bases. The CDR3 here is CASSTGTLNTEAFF. The CDR3 bases are TGTGCCAGCAGTACAGGGACCCTGAACACTGAAGCTTTCTTT.

The gene calls are TRBV19 and TRBJ2-4; D is ambiguous. Trimming removed 3 bases at V and 1 base at J, with 10 bases between. This CDR3 contains 15 residues. Looked up from germline, CDR1 is LNHDA and CDR2 is SQIVND (reference sequence). CDR3 sequence (DNA): TGTGCCAGTAGTATCCTAATTAGGGCCAAAAACATTCAGTACTTC. Translation gives CASSILIRAKNIQYF.

This rearrangement joins TRBV28 to TRBJ2-3; D is uncertain. From germline, CDR1 is MDHEN and CDR2 SYDVKM. The V end was cut by 6 bases, the J end by 0 bases, with 16 bases between. The CDR3 length is 16 residues. Here the CDR3 reads CASSRSAVSSTDTQYF. CDR3 sequence (DNA): TGTGCCAGCAGCCGGTCCGCGGTTTCTAGCACAGATACGCAGTATTTT.

The rearrangement joins TRBV7-9 to TRBJ1-5; possible D gene TRBD1, 6 bases. V shed 5 bases and J shed 0 bases, with 17 bases lying between them. The CDR3 totals 17 residues. The V gene's germline CDR1 is SEHNR and CDR2 FQNEAQ (reference sequence). This CDR3 is CASSSHRDTDSNQPQHF. The CDR3 region has the DNA TGTGCCAGCAGCAGTCACCGGGACACAGATAGCAATCAGCCCCAGCATTTT. The entire variable domain, with the rest obtained from reference TRBV7-9 and TRBJ1-5, is as follows: DTGVSQNPRHKITKRGQNVTFRCDPISEHNRLYWYRQTLGQGPEFLTYFQNEAQLEKSRLLSDRFSAERPKGSFSTLEIQRTEQGDSAMYLCASSSHRDTDSNQPQHFGDGTRLSIL.

This clone was counted once. The chain recombines TRBV5-4 with TRBJ2-1, with D tentatively TRBD1 or TRBD2 (6 bases each). The CDR3 covers 15 residues. Germline CDR1 and CDR2: SGHNT and YYREEE (reference sequence). V gave up 3 bases and J gave up 6 bases, with 16 bases separating them. CDR3 in DNA: TGTGCCAGCAGCTCCATCGGAGGGGGGAGCAATGAGCAGTTCTTC. Protein product: CASSSIGGGSNEQFF.